This T cell receptor (beta chain) was sequenced in a study of control samples from healthy donors and cancer patients. Measured with immunoSEQ multiplex PCR; TCRdb has only the in-frame clones, and not every one. The sample includes just over 150,000 clones, 93% of them seen just once. This CDR3 is built from 12 residues. Trimming took 3 bases from V and 3 from J, leaving 6 bases between them. Germline V gives CDR1 MDHEN, CDR2 SYDVKM. The sequencing sample was made of blood. This chain uses TRBV28 with TRBJ2-7; D unresolved. This TCR was sampled from a man aged 45 to 65 in good health. The CDR3 reads CASSLDGYEQYF. For the CDR3, the DNA is TGTGCCAGCAGTTTGGACGGCTACGAGCAGTACTTC.